The clone carrying this T cell receptor (beta chain) was picked up many times. The antigen is undetermined. This specimen belongs to a study of identical twins. Each CDR3 protein gets one entry after TCRdb re-called the 5' RACE reads with MiXCR. The sample shows some 500,000 distinct CDR3 sequences, around 9.6% of them seen only once. The study's findings and limits: Recombination models fit unrelated individuals' TCR alpha sharing but underestimated twins'.

CDR3 length equals 16 residues. Germline V CDR1 and CDR2: SQVTM, ANQGSEA. V was shortened by 5 bases and J by 0 bases, with 17 bases between the two germline ends. The same sample was also used in a study of yellow fever vaccine responses in identical twins. As that study records: Reportedly, the response of twins' T cells to the vaccine seemed partly convergent, partly personalized.

The V call is TRBV29-1, the J call TRBJ2-4; no reliable D call. The sequenced sample was PBMCs. The TCR comes from a woman aged 18-29 years in good health. As DNA, the CDR3 is TGCAGCGTTCAAACGCCCCAGCAGGAAGCCAAAAACATTCAGTACTTC. This translates into CSVQTPQQEAKNIQYF. The whole variable domain, filled in from reference TRBV29-1 and TRBJ2-4, reads SAVISQKPSRDICQRGTSLTIQCQVDSQVTMMFWYRQQPGQSLTLIATANQGSEATYESGFVIDKFPISRPNLTFSTLTVSNMSPEDSSIYLCSVQTPQQEAKNIQYFGAGTRLSVL.